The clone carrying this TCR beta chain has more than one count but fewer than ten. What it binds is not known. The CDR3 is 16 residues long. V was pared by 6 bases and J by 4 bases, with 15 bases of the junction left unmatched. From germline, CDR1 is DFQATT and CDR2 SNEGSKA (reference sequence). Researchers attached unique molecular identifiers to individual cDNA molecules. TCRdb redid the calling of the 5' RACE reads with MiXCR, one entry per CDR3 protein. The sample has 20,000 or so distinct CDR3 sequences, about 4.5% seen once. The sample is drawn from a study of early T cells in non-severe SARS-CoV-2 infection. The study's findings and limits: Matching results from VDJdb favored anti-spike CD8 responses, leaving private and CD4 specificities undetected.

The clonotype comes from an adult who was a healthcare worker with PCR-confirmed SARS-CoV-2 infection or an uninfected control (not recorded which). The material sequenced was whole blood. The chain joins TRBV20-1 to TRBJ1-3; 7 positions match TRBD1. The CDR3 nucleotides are TGCAGTGCCGCTAGACCGACAGGGTCGAGAGGAAACACCATATATTTT. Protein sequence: CSAARPTGSRGNTIYF.